This T cell receptor beta chain was obtained from a study of long-term antiretroviral therapy in people with HIV. The germline CDR1 and CDR2 sequences are LGHNA and YSLEER. Trimming removed 1 base from V and 0 bases from J; junction bases left unmatched: 8. This CDR3 is 19 amino acids long. Remarks on this clone: What it binds is unknown.

Findings of the study overall: Collection spanned 2004 to 2017; ART regimens may be less effective than current ones. Post-treatment diversity went higher with ART but stayed below transplant donor controls. The study collected no data on ART adherence, viral resistance or therapy changes.

Version v3.0 of the immunoSEQ assay was performed at survey level. Profiling relied on immunoSEQ multiplex PCR, and the TCRdb table lists in-frame clones only, not all of them. This table holds 15,000 to 20,000 clones, roughly 78% found once. All participants with HIV were treated in the United States. This TCR derives from a woman aged 40-49 years with HIV. The sequences come from unsorted PBMCs, collected at the start of antiretroviral therapy, before treatment. V usage is TRBV4-3 and J usage is TRBJ2-1; the match to TRBD2 covers 11 bases. The CDR3 protein is CASSQGTTLAGGSYNEQFF. The CDR3 DNA reads as TGCGCCAGCAGCCAAGGAACCACTCTAGCGGGGGGCTCCTACAATGAGCAGTTCTTC.